This entry lists 31 T cell receptor beta chains sequenced from one sample in a study of molecular identifiers for immune sequencing clone quantification. Via MiXCR, TCRdb re-called the PCR reads, giving one row per CDR3 protein. Of 460,000 or so distinct CDR3 sequences listed, under 30% are singletons. The sample comprised naive CD8+ T cells from blood, with Jurkat cell RNA spiked in. Documented subset: FACS-sorted CD8+CD4-CCR7+CD45RA+ naive T cells. Source of these receptors: a human donor in good health. Some libraries in this study had Jurkat cell RNA spiked in.

In its sample, this clonotype was seen many times. The chain carries TRBV4-1 and TRBJ2-5; no clear D gene. The CDR3 runs to 14 residues. The germline V and J ends were trimmed by 4 bases and 5 bases, with 14 bases remaining between them. Germline V gene sequence: CDR1 MGHRA, CDR2 YSYEKL. The CDR3 region is CASSRVVSSETQYF. CDR3 DNA: TGCGCCAGCAGCCGTGTAGTTAGTTCGGAGACCCAGTACTTC.

The gene calls are TRBV5-1 and TRBJ2-5; D uncertain. The V gene's germline CDR1 is SGHRS and CDR2 YFSETQ. The CDR3 is 17 amino acids. The V gene lost 1 base and the J gene lost 0 bases, with 16 bases spanning the gap. The CDR3 DNA reads TGCGCCAGCAGCTTGCGAGTTGACGAGCAATACCAAGAGACCCAGTACTTC. Protein: CASSLRVDEQYQETQYF.

The chain employs TRBV28 and TRBJ2-7; 11 bases map to TRBD2. Germline V gene data show CDR1 as MDHEN and CDR2 as SYDVKM. The CDR3 runs 16 residues. The trim removed 5 bases at V and 1 base at J, leaving 7 bases unmatched. CDR3 amino acids: CASSTQASGGSYEQYF. CDR3 bases: TGTGCCAGCAGTACACAAGCTAGCGGGGGGTCCTACGAGCAGTACTTC.

This clonotype was seen at least ten times. This chain links TRBV6-1 with TRBJ2-2; the D call may be TRBD1 or TRBD2 (5 bases each). The germline V gene has CDR1 MNHNS and CDR2 SASEGT. Deletions cut 8 bases from V and 3 bases from J, with 16 bases between. The CDR3 extends over 15 amino acids. CDR3: CASAPERGDTGELFF. CDR3 in DNA: TGTGCCAGCGCTCCGGAACGAGGGGACACCGGGGAGCTGTTTTTT.

In its sample, this clonotype was seen a few times. The rearrangement uses TRBV2 and TRBJ2-7; possibly TRBD1 or TRBD2 for D (5 bases each). Germline V CDR1 and CDR2: SNHLY, FYNNEI. Trimming removed 6 bases at V and 0 bases at J, with 15 bases between. This CDR3 contains 15 residues. CDR3 nucleotides: TGTGCCAGCAGCGAGGGACGGGATTACTCCTACGAGCAGTACTTC. This codes for CASSEGRDYSYEQYF.

This clonotype was detected ten times or more. As DNA, the CDR3 is TGTGCCAGCAGCGTAGCAGTGACGCTAGCGAACACCGGGGAGCTGTTTTTT. Its protein product is CASSVAVTLANTGELFF. The genes are TRBV9 and TRBJ2-2, with D unresolved. V was trimmed by 0 bases and J by 0 bases, leaving 12 bases between them. This CDR3 is 17 amino acids long. CDR1 is SGDLS and CDR2 is YYNGEE in the germline V gene. The variable domain in full, with the rest retrieved from reference TRBV9 and TRBJ2-2, is DSGVTQTPKHLITATGQRVTLRCSPRSGDLSVYWYQQSLDQGLQFLIQYYNGEERAKGNILERFSAQQFPDLHSELNLSSLELGDSALYFCASSVAVTLANTGELFFGEGSRLTVL.

This clonotype showed up just a few times. The V and J genes are TRBV6-2 or TRBV6-3 and TRBJ2-2, with D possibly being TRBD1 or TRBD2 (5 bases each). The CDR3 runs to 15 residues. Deletions cut 8 bases from V and 0 bases from J, with 13 bases between. CDR1 and CDR2 (germline): MNHEY, SVGEGT. Written as DNA, the CDR3 is TGTGCCAGCCAGGTTGGGGGAGCGAACACCGGGGAGCTGTTTTTT. It encodes CASQVGGANTGELFF.

In this sample, this clonotype turned up a few times. This sequence joins TRBV5-1 and TRBJ2-5; TRBD1 agrees at 9 bases. Germline V lookup: CDR1 SGHRS, CDR2 YFSETQ. The CDR3 spans 14 residues. V lost 4 bases and J lost 5; bases outside the gene matches: 6. CDR3 coding DNA: TGCGCCAGCAGCCAACCGGGGACAGGGGAGACCCAGTACTTC. Translated, it gives CASSQPGTGETQYF.

On this clonotype itself: The junction does not match germline at one end; this may be a read error. V and J are TRBV27 and TRBJ2-1; TRBD2 agrees at 12 bases. CDR3 length equals 16 residues. Germline V gene lookup returns CDR1 MNHEY and CDR2 SMNVEV (reference sequence). Here the CDR3 DNA reads TGTGCCAACAGTCTCTTACTAGCGGGGGGCTACAATGAGCAGTTCTTC. Protein product: CANSLLLAGGYNEQFF.

The V gene is TRBV6-6, the J gene TRBJ2-5; TRBD2 aligns across 14 bases. In germline, CDR1 is MNHNY, CDR2 SVGAGI (reference sequence). J gave up 5 bases and V 0 bases, and 5 bases lay outside the gene matches. There are 17 residues in the CDR3. Written as DNA, the CDR3 is TGTGCCAGCAGTTACTCTTGGACTAGCGGGGGGTCTGAGACCCAGTACTTC. It is translated as CASSYSWTSGGSETQYF.

This clonotype was seen at least ten times. CDR3 DNA: TGCGCCAGCAGCCCGCTAGACTCCTACAATGAGCAGTTCTTC. Its translation is CASSPLDSYNEQFF. This chain joins TRBV4-3 and TRBJ2-1, with D unclear. This CDR3 comprises 14 residues. V was cut by 4 bases and J by 0 bases, with 7 bases left in between. The germline CDR1 and CDR2 sequences are LGHNA and YSLEER.

This clonotype came up many times. CDR3 nucleotide sequence: TGTGCCAGCAGTTCCTACTACGAGCAGTACTTC. It codes for CASSSYYEQYF. The V gene is TRBV12-3 or TRBV12-4, the J gene TRBJ2-7, with D unresolved. V dropped 4 bases and J dropped 3 bases, with 4 bases sitting between them. The CDR3 runs to 11 residues.

This clonotype was found many times. The gene calls are TRBV6-5 and TRBJ1-5, with D possibly TRBD1 on 5 matching bases. The CDR3 is made up of 13 amino acids. V was clipped by 5 bases and J by 6 bases, with 11 bases between them. Germline CDR1 reads MNHEY; CDR2 reads SVGAGI. CDR3 loop: CASSPPGGQPQHF. Here the CDR3 DNA reads TGTGCCAGCAGTCCCCCGGGGGGTCAGCCCCAGCATTTT.

Only a few counts were recorded for this clonotype. This chain joins TRBV19 and TRBJ2-4, with D unresolved. There are 13 residues in the CDR3. Germline assignment: CDR1 LNHDA and CDR2 SQIVND (reference sequence). V lost 5 bases, J lost 6 bases, and 11 bases lay in between. The CDR3, as DNA: TGTGCCAGTAGTTCTTGGACGGGAAACATTCAGTACTTC. Translated, it gives CASSSWTGNIQYF.

With respect to this clonotype: A much bigger clone sits one base away, suggesting this may be a read error. The chain joins TRBV19 to TRBJ2-7; 9 bases are a match to TRBD1. Germline CDR1 and CDR2: LNHDA and SQIVND (reference sequence). The CDR3 has 11 amino acids. The CDR3 DNA reads as TGTGCCAGTCAACAGGGGGCATCTGCTAACTTC. Its protein product is CASQQGASANF.

This chain links TRBV6-5 with TRBJ1-3; D remains ambiguous. Trimming cost V 2 bases and J 0 bases, with 14 bases left between them. This CDR3 spans 17 amino acids. Germline CDR1 is MNHEY and CDR2 is SVGAGI. DNA of the CDR3: TGTGCCAGCAGTTACACACCTCACCATTACTCTGGAAACACCATATATTTT. Its protein product is CASSYTPHHYSGNTIYF.

Only a few counts were recorded for this clonotype. This chain uses TRBV19 with TRBJ2-3, with no clear D. With 3 bases removed from V and 2 bases from J, the gap between germline ends came to 9 bases. CDR3 length: 14 amino acids. Germline CDR1 LNHDA, CDR2 SQIVND (reference sequence). The CDR3 DNA reads as TGTGCCAGTAGTATGTACGGAACCACAGATACGCAGTATTTT. It translates to CASSMYGTTDTQYF.

A note on this clonotype: This could be a read error, since a much larger clone is one nucleotide away. The chain links TRBV4-2 to TRBJ1-5, with TRBD1 as a possible D gene (6 bases). Germline loops: CDR1 LGHNA, CDR2 YNFKEQ. The CDR3 loop spans 18 amino acids. CDR3 nucleotide sequence: TGTGCCAGCAGTGTGGACAGTATTAAAATTAATAGCAATCAGCCCCAGCAATTT. It translates to CASSVDSIKINSNQPQQF.

The chain recombines TRBV27 with TRBJ1-3; possibly TRBD1 for D (6 bases). Germline V gene sequence: CDR1 MNHEY, CDR2 SMNVEV (reference sequence). V lost 5 bases, J lost 4 bases, and 15 bases lay in between. The CDR3 is 15 residues long. The DNA for the CDR3 is TGTGCCAGCAGTCCACAGGGATTAGGGGGAAACACCATATATTTT. Protein product: CASSPQGLGGNTIYF.

This clonotype was found many times. This chain links TRBV5-1 with TRBJ2-3; 7 bases are a match to TRBD1. Germline lookup yields CDR1 SGHRS and CDR2 YFSETQ. The CDR3 is 16 residues long. The junction had 7 bases not matched to a gene; V was cut back by 3 bases and J by 0 bases. The CDR3 DNA reads as TGCGCCAGCAGCTGGGCCGGGACAGAGAGCACAGATACGCAGTATTTT. It translates to CASSWAGTESTDTQYF.

This clonotype was picked up many times. The rearrangement links TRBV5-1 to TRBJ2-7; 8 bases are shared with TRBD1. The germline V gene has CDR1 SGHRS and CDR2 YFSETQ. CDR3 length equals 13 residues. V lost 5 bases and J lost 2; bases outside the gene matches: 3. The CDR3 nucleotides are TGCGCCAGCAGGGGGACAGGCCCCTACGAGCAGTACTTC. Amino acids: CASRGTGPYEQYF.

In this sample, this clonotype turned up many times. This chain joins TRBV14 and TRBJ2-3; D remains unclear. The CDR3 runs to 13 residues. CDR1 and CDR2 (germline): SGHDN, FVKESK. Trimming removed 1 base at V and 4 bases at J, with 6 bases between. This CDR3 is CASSQAGPDTQYF. The CDR3 DNA is TGTGCCAGCAGCCAAGCAGGCCCAGATACGCAGTATTTT.

This clonotype was observed a handful of times. V and J are TRBV4-3 and TRBJ2-7; D unresolved. Per germline, CDR1 LGHNA and CDR2 YSLEER. CDR3 size: 14 residues. Trimming took off 0 bases at V and 4 bases at J, with 10 bases between the two ends. The CDR3, as DNA: TGCGCCAGCAGCCAAGATCGCCCAACTTACGAGCAGTACTTC. Translated, it gives CASSQDRPTYEQYF.

This clonotype was seen a handful of times. This chain uses TRBV7-9 with TRBJ2-1; D perhaps matches TRBD2 (5 bases). The CDR3 is 12 residues long. Germline V gene lookup returns CDR1 SEHNR and CDR2 FQNEAQ (reference sequence). Trimming cost V 7 bases and J 4 bases, with 8 bases left between them. This chain's CDR3 is CASTRDYNEQFF. The CDR3 bases are TGTGCCAGCACCCGGGATTACAATGAGCAGTTCTTC.

V is TRBV25-1 and J is TRBJ2-1; D may be TRBD2 (7 bases). The CDR3 is 14 residues long. Trimming stripped 1 base from V and 8 bases from J, with 12 bases between. The germline V gene has CDR1 MGHDK and CDR2 SYGVNS. The CDR3 spells CASSELAGADEQFF. CDR3 nucleotides: TGTGCCAGCAGTGAATTGGCGGGGGCGGATGAGCAGTTCTTC.

The sample holds a few counts of this clonotype. V gene TRBV10-1 combines with J gene TRBJ1-5; possible D gene TRBD1, 6 bases. CDR3 length: 13 residues. V was clipped by 8 bases and J by 4 bases, with 12 bases between them. Germline CDR1 is WNHNN and CDR2 is SYGVQD (reference sequence). CDR3 sequence (DNA): TGCGCCAGCTCACCGCAGGGGAATCAGCCCCAGCATTTT. This gives the protein CASSPQGNQPQHF.

This clonotype has at least ten counts. The J gene is TRBJ2-7, the V gene TRBV4-2, with 9 bases lining up with TRBD2. This CDR3 spans 14 amino acids. Germline loops: CDR1 LGHNA, CDR2 YNFKEQ. Germline trimming cut 4 bases from V and 2 bases from J; bases unmatched to any gene: 3. The CDR3 DNA reads TGTGCCAGCAGCCCGACTAGCGGTCCCTACGAGCAGTACTTC. Translating gives CASSPTSGPYEQYF.

A word on this clonotype: Just one base apart from a much larger clone, this may be a read error. This rearrangement joins TRBV18 to TRBJ2-5, with TRBD1 matching 7 bases. The CDR3 length is 16 residues. Germline V CDR1 and CDR2: KGHSH, LQKENI. Here the CDR3 DNA reads TGTGCCAGCTCACCACGGACAGGCCCTATCCAAGAGCCCCAGTACTTC. Protein product: CASSPRTGPIQEPQYF.

This clonotype was seen repeatedly, ten times or more. The genes are TRBV6-1 and TRBJ1-4; D ambiguous. The germline gives CDR1 MNHNS, CDR2 SASEGT. Trimming cost V 6 bases and J 6 bases, with 14 bases left between them. This CDR3 contains 14 residues. CDR3 DNA sequence: TGTGCCAGCAGCATTTGGGTAGATGATGAAAAACTGTTTTTT. Translated: CASSIWVDDEKLFF.

Turning to this clonotype: Germline and junction disagree at one end, which may indicate a read error. The chain employs TRBV28 and TRBJ1-1; unclear D gene. Germline V gives CDR1 MDHEN, CDR2 SYDVKM. The CDR3 totals 14 residues. DNA for the CDR3: TGTGCCAGCAGTTTAGGCCGCCCGAACGCTGAAGCTTTCTTT. Encoded protein: CASSLGRPNAEAFF.

Worth noting for this clonotype: In this CDR3 the conserved last residue, phenylalanine or tryptophan, is missing, so a read error is likely. This sequence joins TRBV7-2 and TRBJ1-5; the D is unclear. The germline gives CDR1 SGHTA, CDR2 FQGNSA. The CDR3 is 16 residues long. V lost 0 bases, J lost 1 base, and 10 bases lay in between. The CDR3 sequence: CASSLAGWASNQPQHV. DNA for the CDR3: TGTGCCAGCAGCTTAGCGGGGTGGGCGAGCAATCAGCCCCAGCATGTT.